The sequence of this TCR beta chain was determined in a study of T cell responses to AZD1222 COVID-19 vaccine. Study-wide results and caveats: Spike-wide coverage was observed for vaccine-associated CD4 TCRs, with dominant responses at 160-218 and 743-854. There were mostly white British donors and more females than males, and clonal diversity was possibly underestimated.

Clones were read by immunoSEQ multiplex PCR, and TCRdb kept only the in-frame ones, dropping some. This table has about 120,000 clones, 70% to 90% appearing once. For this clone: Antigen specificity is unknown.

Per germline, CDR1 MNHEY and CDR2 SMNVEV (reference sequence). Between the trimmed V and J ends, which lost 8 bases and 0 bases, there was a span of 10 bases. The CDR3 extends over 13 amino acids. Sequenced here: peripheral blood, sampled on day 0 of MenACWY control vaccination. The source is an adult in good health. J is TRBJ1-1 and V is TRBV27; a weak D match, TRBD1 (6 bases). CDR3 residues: CASGYRVNTEAFF. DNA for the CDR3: TGTGCCAGCGGATACAGGGTGAACACTGAAGCTTTCTTT.